This T cell receptor beta chain emerged from a study of naive and memory T cell subsets. In its sample, this clonotype was seen many times. Two oligonucleotides, mixed equimolar, formed the beta constant-region primer covering TRBC1 and TRBC2. One entry per CDR3 protein, called by TCRdb with MiXCR from the UMI-ligation and nested PCR reads. This table holds about 35,000 distinct CDR3 sequences, about an eighth found once. V shed 5 bases and J shed 2 bases, with 10 bases lying between them. This CDR3 contains 15 residues. The germline gives CDR1 SGHTA, CDR2 FQGNSA. V and J are TRBV7-2 and TRBJ2-6; D call uncertain. This clonotype originated in a human donor in good health. The specimen was effector memory CD4+ T cells from blood. As to subset: effector memory, CD45RA- CD27-. CDR3 region: CASSPDRAGANVLTF. CDR3 nucleotide sequence: TGTGCCAGCAGCCCGGACCGGGCTGGGGCCAACGTCCTGACTTTC.